The T cell receptor (beta chain) under discussion was sequenced for a study of blood T cell repertoires in COVID-19. CDR1 is MNHEY and CDR2 is SMNVEV in the germline V gene (reference sequence). The CDR3 is 15 amino acids. Trimming pared 0 bases from V and 7 bases from J, leaving 15 bases between. Using immunoSEQ multiplex PCR, the repertoire was profiled, and TCRdb retains in-frame clones only, with some absent. The sample yields about 100,000 clones, approximately 86% seen once. The age range of participants was 18 to 89 years, with residence in under 30 US areas. Participants had their cohort set by participant-reported clinical history. The recovered donors of Cohort 3 showed two negative PCRs, clearance, or symptom resolution.

Material: PBMCs or T cells enriched from blood (not recorded which). The chain uses TRBV27 and TRBJ1-2, with a tentative D call TRBD1 (6 bases). The clonotype was recovered from a woman between 50 and 59 years old who had recovered from COVID-19. This chain's CDR3 is CASSLSPPLQGGYTF. In DNA form, the CDR3 reads TGTGCCAGCAGTTTATCCCCCCCGTTACAGGGTGGCTACACCTTC.